This T cell receptor (beta chain) was found in a study of T cell responses to AZD1222 COVID-19 vaccine. Overall study findings and caveats: Donors were largely white British and mainly female; clonal diversity was possibly underestimated.

The trim removed 5 bases at V and 2 bases at J, leaving 13 bases unmatched. The CDR3 length is 17 residues. Germline V gives CDR1 SGHTA, CDR2 FQGNSA. As for this clone: Its antigen is as yet unknown.

Using immunoSEQ multiplex PCR, the repertoire was profiled, and TCRdb retains in-frame clones only, with some absent. The sample holds about 190,000 clones, roughly 93% seen once. The rearrangement links TRBV7-2 to TRBJ2-7, with 9 bases matching TRBD2. The sequence was obtained from an adult in good health. The specimen was peripheral blood, collected on day 0 of AZD1222 vaccination. This chain's CDR3 is CASSKLAGLWVTYEQYF. In nucleotides, the CDR3 is TGTGCCAGCAGCAAACTAGCGGGCCTTTGGGTTACCTACGAGCAGTACTTC.